This T cell receptor beta chain was obtained from a study of shared clonotypes between healthy human individuals. This clone was observed once. Its target is not known. The V gene lost 1 base and the J gene lost 5 bases, with 14 bases spanning the gap. Germline CDR1 and CDR2: KGHSH and LQKENI. The CDR3 has 15 residues. Original analysis: As immunoSEQ supplied junction-only sequences (without quality scores), filtering differed. Data came from immunoSEQ multiplex PCR; TCRdb stores just in-frame clones and leaves some out. V, J and clone size reflect that table, while D and trimming were determined from the DNA. Counted here are about 380,000 clones, about 96% occurring once; the ten biggest clones make up around 0.32%. Caucasian adults living in Nashville, Tennessee, provided all samples. The study, taken as a whole, reports: Some naive CD4 clonotypes, 4% to 6%, turned up in common across four donors.

Sequenced input: memory CD8+ T cells sorted from blood. Subset in this sample: CD45RO+ cells pooled with CCR7-negative TemRA cells. The gene calls are TRBV18 and TRBJ1-2; no reliable D call. This TCR derives from a man under 40 in good health. The chain's CDR3 is CASSPLPYLIYGYTF. The CDR3 DNA reads as TGTGCCAGCTCACCACTTCCTTATTTAATATATGGCTACACCTTC.